A selection of T cell receptor beta chains follows, all from one sample in a study of T cell changes during pregnancy in multiple sclerosis. Repertoires were generated with immunoSEQ multiplex PCR, while TCRdb's copy carries only in-frame clones and drops some. The repertoire consists of 85,000 to 110,000 clones, with around 94% occurring once and the leading ten covering roughly 0.93%. The source material was peripheral blood, sampled after pregnancy. Source of these receptors: a female donor with multiple sclerosis, enrolled in a pregnancy study. The CDR3 runs from the conserved cysteine through the conserved F or W. D genes are given only for firm matches. Only part of the rows carry a size: once, few, many, or a class if the clone is expanded.

j_call: TRBJ1-6; v_call: TRBV4-3; clone_size: NA; d_call: NA; cdr3_aa: CASSQDDSRNSPLHF
j_call: TRBJ2-3; v_call: TRBV7-3; clone_size: NA; d_call: NA; cdr3_aa: CASSPDLAGTDTQYF
j_call: TRBJ2-3; v_call: TRBV5-4; clone_size: NA; d_call: NA; cdr3_aa: CASSLTNQGTQYF
j_call: TRBJ1-2; v_call: TRBV19; clone_size: NA; d_call: TRBD1; cdr3_aa: CASIGGQGDFLWGYTF
j_call: TRBJ1-6; v_call: TRBV19; clone_size: NA; d_call: TRBD1; cdr3_aa: CASRTGQYNSPLHF
j_call: TRBJ2-1; v_call: TRBV29-1; clone_size: NA; d_call: TRBD2; cdr3_aa: CSAGGLAGGRSYNEQFF
j_call: TRBJ2-3; v_call: TRBV5-4; clone_size: NA; d_call: NA; cdr3_aa: CASSLASVTDTQYF
j_call: TRBJ2-7; v_call: TRBV6-5; clone_size: once; d_call: TRBD2; cdr3_aa: CASSYRLSGGAYEQYF
j_call: TRBJ2-5; v_call: TRBV14; clone_size: NA; d_call: NA; cdr3_aa: CASSRQNQETQYF
j_call: TRBJ2-2; v_call: TRBV7-9; clone_size: NA; d_call: NA; cdr3_aa: CASSLVGGNTGELFF
j_call: TRBJ1-6; v_call: TRBV6-1; clone_size: NA; d_call: NA; cdr3_aa: CASRPGESPLHF
j_call: TRBJ2-5; v_call: TRBV12-5; clone_size: NA; d_call: NA; cdr3_aa: CASGLVQGVWVETQYF
j_call: TRBJ2-2; v_call: TRBV5-1; clone_size: NA; d_call: NA; cdr3_aa: CASSLAGPPGELFF
j_call: TRBJ1-5; v_call: TRBV18; clone_size: NA; d_call: NA; cdr3_aa: CASSPDRNQPQHF
j_call: TRBJ1-1; v_call: TRBV11-2; clone_size: NA; d_call: NA; cdr3_aa: CASSSEGRGTEAFF
j_call: TRBJ2-1; v_call: TRBV7-9; clone_size: NA; d_call: TRBD2; cdr3_aa: CASSPGLAGSHNEQFF
j_call: TRBJ1-2; v_call: TRBV7-2; clone_size: NA; d_call: NA; cdr3_aa: CASSLGGRQNYGYTF
j_call: TRBJ2-7; v_call: TRBV7-7; clone_size: NA; d_call: TRBD1; cdr3_aa: CASSPGQGGYEQYF
j_call: TRBJ2-4; v_call: TRBV7-9; clone_size: NA; d_call: TRBD2; cdr3_aa: CASSLTSGETKNIQYF
j_call: TRBJ2-1; v_call: TRBV11-2; clone_size: NA; d_call: TRBD1; cdr3_aa: CASSYGDRGRDEQFF
j_call: TRBJ2-1; v_call: TRBV7-2; clone_size: NA; d_call: TRBD2; cdr3_aa: CASSSSRSGGPYNEQFF
j_call: TRBJ1-2; v_call: TRBV19; clone_size: NA; d_call: TRBD1; cdr3_aa: CASSITQGNTRYGYTF
j_call: TRBJ2-1; v_call: TRBV4-2; clone_size: NA; d_call: TRBD2; cdr3_aa: CASSQRLAAYNEQFF
j_call: TRBJ2-1; v_call: TRBV5-1; clone_size: NA; d_call: TRBD1; cdr3_aa: CASSRGTGDNEQFF
j_call: TRBJ2-2; v_call: TRBV7-8; clone_size: NA; d_call: NA; cdr3_aa: CASSSAPGSIGELFF
j_call: TRBJ1-3; v_call: TRBV7-2; clone_size: NA; d_call: NA; cdr3_aa: CASSPHSSGNTIYF
j_call: TRBJ2-7; v_call: TRBV29-1; clone_size: NA; d_call: TRBD1; cdr3_aa: CSVGGTGIYEQYF
j_call: TRBJ1-2; v_call: TRBV7-2; clone_size: NA; d_call: TRBD1; cdr3_aa: CASSSRTGEFYGYTF
j_call: TRBJ1-5; v_call: TRBV6-1; clone_size: NA; d_call: NA; cdr3_aa: CASRRQQGYQPQHF
j_call: TRBJ2-5; v_call: TRBV12-5; clone_size: NA; d_call: NA; cdr3_aa: CASGPPSGSAQYF
j_call: TRBJ1-2; v_call: TRBV2; clone_size: NA; d_call: NA; cdr3_aa: CASSEGTPPRQSYGYTF
j_call: TRBJ1-2; v_call: TRBV7-9; clone_size: NA; d_call: TRBD1; cdr3_aa: CASSLGQGIGYGYTF
j_call: TRBJ2-1; v_call: TRBV27; clone_size: NA; d_call: NA; cdr3_aa: CASSSRRYNEQFF